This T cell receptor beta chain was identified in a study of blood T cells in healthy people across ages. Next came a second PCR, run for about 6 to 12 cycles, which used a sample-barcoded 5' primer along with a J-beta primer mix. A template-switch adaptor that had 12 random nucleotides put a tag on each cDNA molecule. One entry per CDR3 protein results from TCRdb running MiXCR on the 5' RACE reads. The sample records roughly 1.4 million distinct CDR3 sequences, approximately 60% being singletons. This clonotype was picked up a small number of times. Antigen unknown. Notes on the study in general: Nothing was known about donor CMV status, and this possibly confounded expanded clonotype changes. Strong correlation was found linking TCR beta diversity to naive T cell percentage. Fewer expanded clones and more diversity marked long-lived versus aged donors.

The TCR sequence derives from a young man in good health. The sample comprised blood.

In DNA, the CDR3 is TGCGCCAGCAGCCTCCCCCTGGGACAGGGCCCCGGGCCCTACGAGCAGTACTTC. It encodes CASSLPLGQGPGPYEQYF. V gene TRBV4-1 combines with J gene TRBJ2-7; 9 positions match TRBD1. The CDR3 length is 18 residues. Germline CDR1 MGHRA, CDR2 YSYEKL. V shed 4 bases and J 2 bases; nucleotides not matched to a gene: 15.